These 25 T cell receptor beta chains share one sample of origin, sequenced in a study of T-cell reconstitution after alpha-beta-depleted transplantation in children. Preparation of the TCRbeta library used unique molecular identifiers. TCRdb passed the PCR reads through MiXCR, listing each CDR3 protein once. The sample lists 550,000 to 600,000 distinct CDR3 sequences; about 21% were seen once. Sample: PBMCs, mostly from graft donor cells, taken 360 days after TCRalphabeta/CD19-depleted stem cell transplant. The receptor source for this set is a boy under three years old who had a stem cell transplant for acute myeloid leukemia, so the T cells may come from the graft donor.

This clonotype has at least ten counts. This sequence joins TRBV20-1 and TRBJ2-3; possibly TRBD1 or TRBD2 for D (5 bases each). The CDR3 covers 13 residues. The V end lost 3 bases, the J end lost 4 bases, and 11 bases lay between the germline ends. In germline, CDR1 is DFQATT, CDR2 SNEGSKA (reference sequence). DNA for the CDR3: TGCAGTGCTAGGAGAGGGGATTCAGATACGCAGTATTTT. This encodes CSARRGDSDTQYF.

This clonotype was counted many times. Here the CDR3 reads CSASRQGTISQPQHF. In DNA form, the CDR3 reads TGCAGTGCTAGCCGGCAGGGTACGATTTCGCAGCCCCAGCATTTT. The chain employs TRBV20-1 and TRBJ1-5; D is possibly TRBD1 (5 bases). Trimming stripped 3 bases from V and 7 bases from J, with 19 bases between. CDR1 and CDR2 from the germline V gene are DFQATT and SNEGSKA (reference sequence). The CDR3 runs 15 residues.

The chain joins TRBV20-1 to TRBJ1-1, with D perhaps matching TRBD1 (5 bases). The CDR3 covers 13 residues. Trimming removed 7 bases at V and 0 bases at J, with 12 bases between. Germline CDR1 and CDR2: DFQATT and SNEGSKA (reference sequence). CDR3 region: CSVGGVMNTEAFF. The CDR3, as DNA: TGCAGTGTGGGGGGAGTCATGAACACTGAAGCTTTCTTT.

In this sample, this clonotype turned up a few times. J is TRBJ2-1 and V is TRBV7-9; possibly TRBD1 or TRBD2 for D (5 bases each). Deletions cut 1 base from V and 1 base from J, with 8 bases between. The CDR3 covers 15 residues. Germline CDR1 and CDR2: SEHNR and FQNEAQ (reference sequence). CDR3 region: CASSLVGTSYNEQFF. As DNA, the CDR3 is TGTGCCAGCAGCTTAGTAGGGACGTCCTACAATGAGCAGTTCTTC.

In this sample, this clonotype turned up a few times. The chain links TRBV12-3 or TRBV12-4 to TRBJ2-7, with 7 bases aligning to TRBD1. The V gene end was trimmed by 5 bases and the J gene end by 2 bases; junction bases not matched to a gene: 15. The length of the CDR3 is 17 residues. CDR3 nucleotide sequence: TGTGCCAGCAGTCCCCGGAGAGGGACAGCAGGCCCCTACGAGCAGTACTTC. It is translated as CASSPRRGTAGPYEQYF.

The V gene is TRBV20-1, the J gene TRBJ2-3; 16 bases map to TRBD2. J was trimmed by 5 bases and V by 6 bases; bases with no gene match: 11. From germline, CDR1 is DFQATT and CDR2 SNEGSKA (reference sequence). The CDR3 is 17 amino acids. The CDR3 nucleotides are TGCAGTGCCACCAGCGGGACTAGCGGGGGGGCAGGAGATACGCAGTATTTT. It yields the protein CSATSGTSGGAGDTQYF.

This sequence joins TRBV24-1 and TRBJ2-5; possible D gene TRBD1, 6 bases. Germline V gives CDR1 KGHDR, CDR2 SFDVKD. The CDR3 is 14 residues long. V lost 4 bases, J lost 1 base, and 9 bases lay in between. CDR3 nucleotides: TGTGCCACCAGTGACCCGGACAGCCAAGAGACCCAGTACTTC. Translated, it gives CATSDPDSQETQYF.

This clonotype was picked up many times. The V gene is TRBV18, the J gene TRBJ2-3; D is unclear. Germline assignment: CDR1 KGHSH and CDR2 LQKENI. V gave up 1 base and J gave up 3 bases, with 11 bases separating them. The CDR3 sequence is 15 residues long. The chain's CDR3 is CASSPRVIGTDTQYF. In nucleotides, the CDR3 is TGTGCCAGCTCACCACGGGTAATAGGGACAGATACGCAGTATTTT.

This clonotype was detected many times. The chain carries TRBV30 and TRBJ2-3; 7 nucleotides align to TRBD1. After removal of 5 bases from V and 1 base from J, the junction contained 6 bases not matched to a gene. CDR1 GTSNPN and CDR2 SVGIG come from the germline V gene (reference sequence). The CDR3 consists of 14 residues. The CDR3 loop reads CAWARGRGTDTQYF. CDR3 coding DNA: TGTGCCTGGGCAAGGGGGCGAGGCACAGATACGCAGTATTTT. Filled out from reference TRBV30 and TRBJ2-3, the complete variable domain reads SQTIHQWPATLVQPVGSPLSLECTVEGTSNPNLYWYRQAAGRGLQLLFYSVGIGQISSEVPQNLSASRPQDRQFILSSKKLLLSDSGFYLCAWARGRGTDTQYFGPGTRLTVL.

This clonotype was detected many times. The CDR3 sequence is CASSRQGRNTEAFF. In DNA, the CDR3 is TGTGCCAGTTCCAGACAGGGTAGGAACACTGAAGCTTTCTTT. This sequence joins TRBV19 and TRBJ1-1; 7 nucleotides line up with TRBD1. J was trimmed by 1 base and V by 8 bases; bases with no gene match: 7. The CDR3 has 14 amino acids. Germline V gives CDR1 LNHDA, CDR2 SQIVND (reference sequence).

This clonotype was counted at least ten times. DNA of the CDR3: TGTGCCAGCAGCGCAGGAGAGTATGGCTACACCTTC. Translating it yields CASSAGEYGYTF. The rearrangement links TRBV7-9 to TRBJ1-2; D call uncertain. Germline CDR1 reads SEHNR; CDR2 reads FQNEAQ (reference sequence). V shed 5 bases and J shed 5 bases, with 9 bases lying between them. The CDR3 is 12 amino acids.

This clonotype was counted at least ten times. CDR3 sequence reads: CATGPYQETQYF. CDR3 DNA sequence: TGTGCCACCGGACCGTACCAAGAGACCCAGTACTTC. The gene calls are TRBV12-3 or TRBV12-4 and TRBJ2-5; D gene unclear. The CDR3 loop spans 12 amino acids. The V end lost 10 bases, the J end lost 0 bases, and 9 bases lay between the germline ends.

This clonotype was counted ten times or more. This sequence joins TRBV6-1 and TRBJ2-6; D uncertain. The CDR3 spans 16 residues. Germline CDR1 MNHNS, CDR2 SASEGT. Between the trimmed V and J ends, which lost 4 bases and 0 bases, there was a span of 10 bases. CDR3 amino acids: CASSGLFSSGANVLTF. As DNA, the CDR3 is TGTGCCAGCAGTGGGCTATTTAGCTCTGGGGCCAACGTCCTGACTTTC.

J is TRBJ2-3 and V is TRBV10-3, with D tentatively TRBD1 (6 bases). The CDR3 is 14 residues long. Germline values: CDR1 ENHRY, CDR2 SYGVKD. V gave up 6 bases and J gave up 2 bases, with 12 bases separating them. The CDR3 region has the DNA TGTGCCATCAGAGTGGGACAACCCACAGATACGCAGTATTTT. It encodes CAIRVGQPTDTQYF.

The chain is built from TRBV28 and TRBJ2-3, with D perhaps being TRBD1 or TRBD2 (5 bases each). The CDR3 covers 11 residues. Germline-derived CDR1 and CDR2 are MDHEN and SYDVKM. V lost 2 bases, J lost 14 bases, and 11 bases lay in between. The CDR3 here is CASSLGAGRYF. DNA of the CDR3: TGTGCCAGCAGTTTAGGGGCAGGGAGGTATTTT.

This chain connects TRBV5-5 to TRBJ2-7; no clear D. The CDR3 has 13 amino acids. Germline CDR1 reads SGHKS; CDR2 reads YYEKEE (reference sequence). Trimming pared 0 bases from V and 12 bases from J, leaving 16 bases between. The CDR3 region has the DNA TGTGCCAGCAGCTTGGTTCCTTCGCGATCCTCGTACGTC. Translated: CASSLVPSRSSYV.

This clonotype appeared many times. V and J are TRBV6-5 and TRBJ2-3; D possibly corresponds to TRBD2 (7 bases). In germline, CDR1 is MNHEY, CDR2 SVGAGI. The CDR3 has 15 amino acids. The V and J ends lost 4 bases and 3 bases respectively, with 14 bases between them. As DNA, the CDR3 is TGTGCCAGCAGTTTAGAGGGGGGAGGGACAGATACGCAGTATTTT. Amino acids: CASSLEGGGTDTQYF.

There are a few counts of this clonotype. This rearrangement joins TRBV5-1 to TRBJ2-5, with D perhaps matching TRBD1 (5 bases). The CDR3 covers 14 residues. The germline gives CDR1 SGHRS, CDR2 YFSETQ. The V gene lost 5 bases and the J gene lost 2 bases, with 13 bases spanning the gap. The CDR3 DNA reads TGCGCCAGCAGGTCTAATAGGGGTCAAGAGACCCAGTACTTC. Its translation: CASRSNRGQETQYF. Using reference TRBV5-1 and TRBJ2-5 for the parts outside the CDR3, the full variable domain is KAGVTQTPRYLIKTRGQQVTLSCSPISGHRSVSWYQQTPGQGLQFLFEYFSETQRNKGNFPGRFSGRQFSNSRSEMNVSTLELGDSALYLCASRSNRGQETQYFGPGTRLLVL.

This clonotype turned up a few times. The chain is built from TRBV20-1 and TRBJ1-4; no clear D. Trimming removed 3 bases at V and 7 bases at J, with 9 bases between. From germline, CDR1 is DFQATT and CDR2 SNEGSKA (reference sequence). CDR3 length equals 12 residues. The DNA for the CDR3 is TGCAGTGCTAGGAGGGATGTTGAAAAACTGTTTTTT. Protein: CSARRDVEKLFF.

This clonotype occurred many times. The chain combines TRBV6-4 with TRBJ2-3; D remains ambiguous. Trimming shortened V by 2 bases and J by 6 bases, and 9 bases separated the two germline ends. The CDR3 contains 13 residues. Germline CDR1 reads MRHNA; CDR2 reads SNTAGT. CDR3 sequence reads: CASSDRTRDTQYF. Written as DNA, the CDR3 is TGTGCCAGCAGTGACAGAACAAGGGATACGCAGTATTTT.

This clonotype was observed a few times. The chain links TRBV7-2 to TRBJ2-1; no definite D call. CDR1 SGHTA and CDR2 FQGNSA come from the germline V gene. Trimming stripped 1 base from V and 6 bases from J, with 7 bases between. This CDR3 has 13 amino acids. The CDR3 is CASSLVVSNEQFF. The CDR3 nucleotides are TGTGCCAGCAGCTTAGTGGTATCCAATGAGCAGTTCTTC.

This clonotype was seen repeatedly, ten times or more. V gene TRBV24-1 combines with J gene TRBJ2-7; D gene ambiguous. V was pared by 3 bases and J by 3 bases, with 8 bases between. The length of the CDR3 is 13 residues. Germline lookup yields CDR1 KGHDR and CDR2 SFDVKD. In nucleotides, the CDR3 is TGTGCCACCAGTGATCCTGACCTCTACGAGCAGTACGTC. It codes for CATSDPDLYEQYV.

This sequence joins TRBV7-3 and TRBJ2-3; no definite D call. The CDR3 runs 13 residues. Trimming shortened V by 5 bases and J by 3 bases, and 9 bases separated the two germline ends. Germline CDR1 SGHTA, CDR2 FQGTGA. The CDR3 is CASSIDPTDTQYF. CDR3 bases: TGTGCCAGCAGCATCGACCCTACAGATACGCAGTATTTT.

The CDR3 DNA follows: TGCAGCGTTATCGGAGTGACGAACGAGCAGTACGTC. Amino acid sequence: CSVIGVTNEQYV. The V call is TRBV29-1, the J call TRBJ2-7; no clear D gene. CDR3 size: 12 residues. Trimming pared 5 bases from V and 5 bases from J, leaving 13 bases between. From germline, CDR1 is SQVTM and CDR2 ANQGSEA.

This clonotype was seen only a few times. The rearrangement joins TRBV20-1 to TRBJ2-7; 9 nucleotides align to TRBD1. After removal of 0 bases from V and 1 base from J, the junction contained 4 bases not matched to a gene. The CDR3 extends over 15 amino acids. Germline V lookup: CDR1 DFQATT, CDR2 SNEGSKA (reference sequence). The CDR3 bases are TGCAGTGCTAGAGATCCGGGACAGGGTTCCTACGAGCAGTACTTC. It specifies CSARDPGQGSYEQYF.